Included here is one T cell receptor beta chain sequence, with context. Its antigen is unknown. The observed sequence ends 3 residues before the CDR3 terminus, with the missing tail filled in from the germline J gene. Germline V CDR1 and CDR2: SNHLY, FYNNEI. This CDR3 spans 13 amino acids. Trimming shortened V by 6 bases and J by 2 bases, and 10 bases separated the two germline ends. The data belong to a study of Tregs in tolerant kidney transplant recipients. Study observations and caveats: Findings come from small patient numbers and require larger validation. Changing PCR primers prevented nucleotide comparison between some patients' samples.

This table comes from immunoSEQ multiplex PCR, and its TCRdb copy is limited to in-frame clones, with some not included. This sample's clone table lists about 30,000 clones. The source of this sequence is a human donor who received a combined kidney and bone marrow transplant. This chain links TRBV2 with TRBJ1-1, with D possibly being TRBD1 (6 bases). Source: CD8+ T cells from blood, taken before the transplant. The sequenced CDR3 bases are TGTGCCAGCAGGGACAGCGTCAACACTGAA. As protein: CASRDSVNTE. The whole CDR3 is CASRDSVNTEAFF.